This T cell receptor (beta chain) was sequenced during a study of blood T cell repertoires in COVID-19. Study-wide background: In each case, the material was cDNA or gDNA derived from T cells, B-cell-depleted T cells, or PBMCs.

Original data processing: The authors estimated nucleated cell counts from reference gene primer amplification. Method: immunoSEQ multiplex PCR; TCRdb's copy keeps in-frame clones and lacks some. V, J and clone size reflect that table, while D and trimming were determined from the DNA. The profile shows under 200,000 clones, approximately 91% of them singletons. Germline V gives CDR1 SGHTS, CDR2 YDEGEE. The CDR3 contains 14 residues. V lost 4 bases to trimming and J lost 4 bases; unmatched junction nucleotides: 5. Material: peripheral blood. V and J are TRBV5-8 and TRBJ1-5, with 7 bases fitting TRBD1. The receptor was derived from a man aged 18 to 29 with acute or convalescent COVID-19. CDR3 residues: CASSLGQPNQPQHF. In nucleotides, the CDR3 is TGTGCCAGCAGCCTGGGACAGCCGAATCAGCCCCAGCATTTT.